The 13 T cell receptor beta chains in this list originate from one sample, sequenced in a study of CD8+CD57+ T cells in acquired aplastic anemia. For CDR3 and TCR beta VDJ profiling, genomic DNA was the template used. Each CDR3 protein gets one entry after TCRdb re-called the reads with MiXCR. The sample holds about 190,000 distinct CDR3 sequences, roughly half seen once. Sequenced: sorted CD4+, CD8+, or CD8+CD57+ T cells (not recorded which) from PBMCs. These TCRs come from a human donor in good health, serving as a control.

The CDR3 sequence is CASNFGQRTGPSYEQYF. The CDR3 region has the DNA TGCGCCAGCAACTTCGGACAACGGACAGGGCCGTCCTACGAGCAGTACTTC. The chain joins TRBV5-1 to TRBJ2-7, with 8 bases lining up with TRBD1. Germline V gene data show CDR1 as SGHRS and CDR2 as YFSETQ. Trimming took 6 bases from V and 1 from J; bases not matched to a gene: 15. This CDR3 has 17 amino acids.

The sample holds many counts of this clonotype. The CDR3 region has the DNA TGTGCCAGCAGTTTACTCAGCACTGAAGCTTTCTTT. This encodes CASSLLSTEAFF. The chain uses TRBV28 and TRBJ1-1; D uncertain. Looked up from germline, CDR1 is MDHEN and CDR2 is SYDVKM. This CDR3 comprises 12 residues. V gave up 2 bases and J gave up 4 bases, with 5 bases separating them.

This clonotype occurred a few times. This chain joins TRBV10-2 and TRBJ2-7; 8 bases match TRBD1. CDR1 and CDR2 (germline): WSHSY, SAAADI. V dropped 7 bases and J dropped 0; count of bases not matched to a gene: 8. The CDR3 sequence is 15 residues long. The CDR3 nucleotides are TGCGCCAGCAACGCCGGGACAGGACGCTCCTACGAGCAGTACTTC. It translates to CASNAGTGRSYEQYF.

This clonotype was seen only a few times. This chain connects TRBV7-2 to TRBJ2-5; D perhaps matches TRBD2 (5 bases). This CDR3 has 14 amino acids. Germline CDR1 is SGHTA and CDR2 is FQGNSA. V gave up 3 bases and J gave up 1 base, with 9 bases separating them. The CDR3 region is CASSFGVTQETQYF. The DNA of the CDR3 is TGTGCCAGCAGCTTCGGGGTAACCCAAGAGACCCAGTACTTC.

The chain joins TRBV19 to TRBJ1-5; the D is unclear. Per the germline V gene, CDR1 is LNHDA and CDR2 is SQIVND (reference sequence). This CDR3 is built from 15 residues. Trimming took off 7 bases at V and 2 bases at J, with 15 bases between the two ends. CDR3: CASTVFWGGNQPQHF. The CDR3, as DNA: TGTGCCAGTACTGTCTTTTGGGGTGGCAATCAGCCCCAGCATTTT. Looking up the rest from reference TRBV19 and TRBJ1-5 gives the full variable domain: DGGITQSPKYLFRKEGQNVTLSCEQNLNHDAMYWYRQDPGQGLRLIYYSQIVNDFQKGDIAEGYSVSREKKESFPLTVTSAQKNPTAFYLCASTVFWGGNQPQHFGDGTRLSIL.

A few counts support this clonotype. This chain uses TRBV15 with TRBJ2-7, with 10 bases fitting TRBD1. The CDR3 runs to 13 residues. The germline V gene encodes CDR1 LNHNV and CDR2 YYDKDF (reference sequence). J was trimmed by 5 bases and V by 7 bases; bases with no gene match: 5. CDR3 bases: TGTGCCACCACTCCCGGACAGGGGGACGAGCAGTACTTC. It is translated as CATTPGQGDEQYF. The full variable domain, with the rest looked up from reference TRBV15 and TRBJ2-7, is DAMVIQNPRYQVTQFGKPVTLSCSQTLNHNVMYWYQQKSSQAPKLLFHYYDKDFNNEADTPDNFQSRRPNTSFCFLDIRSPGLGDTAMYLCATTPGQGDEQYFGPGTRLTVT.

DNA for the CDR3: TGTGCCAGCAGCCGGCGACAGGGACAATCACCCCTCCACTTT. This codes for CASSRRQGQSPLHF. The chain uses TRBV7-2 and TRBJ1-6; 7 bases match TRBD1. Germline CDR1 reads SGHTA; CDR2 reads FQGNSA. V dropped 5 bases and J dropped 10; count of bases not matched to a gene: 8. CDR3 length equals 14 residues. Filled out from reference TRBV7-2 and TRBJ1-6, the complete variable domain reads GAGVSQSPSNKVTEKGKDVELRCDPISGHTALYWYRQSLGQGLEFLIYFQGNSAPDKSGLPSDRFSAERTGGSVSTLTIQRTQQEDSAVYLCASSRRQGQSPLHFGNGTRLTVT.

V gene TRBV19 combines with J gene TRBJ1-6, with 9 bases lining up with TRBD1. Germline values: CDR1 LNHDA, CDR2 SQIVND (reference sequence). CDR3 length: 15 residues. J gave up 14 bases and V 5 bases, and 13 bases lay outside the gene matches. CDR3 protein: CASSLLGTGGASLHF. CDR3 DNA: TGTGCCAGTAGTTTGCTTGGCACAGGGGGCGCATCCCTCCACTTT.

In this sample, this clonotype turned up once. The rearrangement uses TRBV10-3 and TRBJ2-7; TRBD2 matches at 8 bases. Germline CDR1 is ENHRY and CDR2 is SYGVKD. V shed 4 bases, J shed 2 bases, and the junction held 7 bases outside the gene matches. The CDR3 is 15 residues long. The CDR3 nucleotides read TGTGCCATCAGTGCTACTAGCGGCCGAACCTACGAGCAGTACTTC. It encodes CAISATSGRTYEQYF.

At least ten counts were recorded for this clonotype. The chain is built from TRBV6-5 and TRBJ1-2; 9 nucleotides agree with TRBD1. Germline V lookup: CDR1 MNHEY, CDR2 SVGAGI. The CDR3 extends over 13 amino acids. The V and J ends lost 4 bases and 7 bases, in that order; junction bases with no gene match: 4. The CDR3 bases are TGTGCCAGCAGTTTCAAACAGGGGGCTGGCTACACCTTC. It is translated as CASSFKQGAGYTF.

Concerning this clonotype: An end of the junction differs from the germline gene, which may be a read error. V gene TRBV3-1 combines with J gene TRBJ2-3; 13 bases are shared with TRBD2. Germline lookup yields CDR1 LGHDT and CDR2 YNNKEL (reference sequence). The CDR3 extends over 15 amino acids. The CDR3 DNA reads as TGTGCCAGCAGCCAAGGTGGACTAGCGGGAGATACCCAGTATTTT. Protein: CASSQGGLAGDTQYF.

The gene calls are TRBV10-2 and TRBJ1-1; a weak D match, TRBD1 (5 bases). This CDR3 has 13 amino acids. With 8 bases removed from V and 5 bases from J, the gap between germline ends came to 15 bases. Germline V gene sequence: CDR1 WSHSY, CDR2 SAAADI. In DNA, the CDR3 is TGCGCCAGCGTCCAGGGTTGGTGGACTGAAGCTTTCTTT. Its translation is CASVQGWWTEAFF.

This clonotype was counted at least ten times. J is TRBJ1-5 and V is TRBV7-3; no reliable D call. Per germline, CDR1 SGHTA and CDR2 FQGTGA. Trimming removed 2 bases at V and 7 bases at J, with 9 bases between. This CDR3 contains 13 residues. CDR3 sequence (DNA): TGTGCCAGCAGCTTAGAGGCCGGACAGCCCCAGCATTTT. It encodes CASSLEAGQPQHF.